Below are 19 T cell receptor beta chains sequenced from a single sample in a study of blood T cell repertoires in COVID-19. Clones were read by immunoSEQ multiplex PCR, and TCRdb kept only the in-frame ones, dropping some. The repertoire holds 130,000 or so clones, with about nine tenths as singletons. The specimen was peripheral blood. The receptors shown here come from a human donor with COVID-19, enrolled during active disease. The donor label of this sample is uncertain.

In this sample, this clone turned up once. The rearrangement joins TRBV29-1 to TRBJ1-5, with 9 bases aligning to TRBD1. Looked up from germline, CDR1 is SQVTM and CDR2 is ANQGSEA. Losses at the gene ends were 6 bases for V and 3 bases for J; bases not matched to a gene: 6. The CDR3 runs 14 residues. For the CDR3, the DNA is TGCAGCGTCCAGGGACAGGGCGACAATCAGCCCCAGCATTTT. Translating it yields CSVQGQGDNQPQHF.

The CDR3 here is CASSSDSSTDTQYF. The DNA of the CDR3 is TGTGCCAGCAGCTCTGACTCTAGCACAGATACGCAGTATTTT. V and J are TRBV7-3 and TRBJ2-3; D gene ambiguous. V shed 4 bases and J shed 0 bases, with 8 bases lying between them. The CDR3 has 14 residues. Per the germline V gene, CDR1 is SGHTA and CDR2 is FQGTGA.

This clone occurred once. The chain uses TRBV19 and TRBJ1-1; TRBD1 might be the D (5 bases). The V end was cut by 5 bases, the J end by 3 bases, with 13 bases between. The CDR3 has 14 amino acids. Germline CDR1 LNHDA, CDR2 SQIVND (reference sequence). In DNA, the CDR3 is TGTGCCAGTAGTCCCGGCGGGGCGTACACTGAAGCTTTCTTT. Protein sequence: CASSPGGAYTEAFF. The full variable domain, completed using reference TRBV19 and TRBJ1-1, is DGGITQSPKYLFRKEGQNVTLSCEQNLNHDAMYWYRQDPGQGLRLIYYSQIVNDFQKGDIAEGYSVSREKKESFPLTVTSAQKNPTAFYLCASSPGGAYTEAFFGQGTRLTVV.

The V call is TRBV9, the J call TRBJ2-1; the D is unclear. The germline V gene encodes CDR1 SGDLS and CDR2 YYNGEE. Trimming shortened V by 0 bases and J by 7 bases, and 8 bases separated the two germline ends. The CDR3 has 13 residues. For the CDR3, the DNA is TGTGCCAGCAGCGTAGGCATGAGGAATGAGCAGTTCTTC. This sequence encodes CASSVGMRNEQFF.

CDR3 residues: CASSPARDSYEQYF. CDR3 coding DNA: TGTGCCAGTAGTCCGGCCCGGGACAGTTACGAGCAGTACTTC. The gene calls are TRBV19 and TRBJ2-7, with TRBD1 matching 7 bases. Germline-derived CDR1 and CDR2 are LNHDA and SQIVND (reference sequence). This CDR3 has 14 amino acids. V shed 5 bases and J 4 bases; nucleotides not matched to a gene: 8.

This clone appeared a single time. The chain recombines TRBV10-3 with TRBJ2-7; 7 nucleotides align to TRBD1. The V gene end was trimmed by 4 bases and the J gene end by 2 bases; junction bases not matched to a gene: 5. There are 14 residues in the CDR3. The germline CDR1 and CDR2 sequences are ENHRY and SYGVKD. The CDR3 region is CAISGTDRAYEQYF. The CDR3 coding sequence is TGTGCCATCAGTGGCACAGACAGGGCCTACGAGCAGTACTTC.

The V and J genes are TRBV7-8 and TRBJ1-2, with 7 bases identical to TRBD1. The CDR3 has 14 amino acids. Per germline, CDR1 SGHVS and CDR2 FQNEAQ. The V and J ends lost 6 bases and 0 bases, in that order; junction bases with no gene match: 4. CDR3 residues: CASSQTGSNYGYTF. In DNA form, the CDR3 reads TGTGCCAGCAGTCAGACAGGGTCTAACTATGGCTACACCTTC.

V and J are TRBV10-3 and TRBJ1-4; D is unclear. The CDR3 contains 13 residues. Trimming cost V 3 bases and J 5 bases, with 7 bases left between them. Germline loops: CDR1 ENHRY, CDR2 SYGVKD. CDR3 loop: CAISDGENEKLFF. CDR3 in DNA: TGTGCCATCAGTGATGGAGAGAATGAAAAACTGTTTTTT.

CDR3 sequence reads: CASSFPGQGYSGANVLTF. The DNA for the CDR3 is TGTGCCAGCAGCTTCCCGGGACAGGGGTACTCTGGGGCCAACGTCCTGACTTTC. The chain is built from TRBV7-9 and TRBJ2-6, with 10 nucleotides matching TRBD1. CDR3 size: 18 residues. The V gene end was trimmed by 3 bases and the J gene end by 0 bases; junction bases not matched to a gene: 5. Germline CDR1 reads SEHNR; CDR2 reads FQNEAQ (reference sequence).

V gene TRBV4-1 combines with J gene TRBJ2-7, with D perhaps matching TRBD1 (5 bases). CDR1 and CDR2 (germline): MGHRA, YSYEKL. Trimming took 3 bases from V and 0 from J, leaving 12 bases between them. The CDR3 length is 15 residues. The CDR3 loop is CASSQTAMSSYEQYF. The CDR3 DNA reads as TGCGCCAGCAGCCAGACAGCTATGAGCTCCTACGAGCAGTACTTC.

The chain carries TRBV2 and TRBJ1-3; the match to TRBD1 covers 7 bases. CDR3 length: 15 amino acids. CDR1 and CDR2 from the germline V gene are SNHLY and FYNNEI. The V gene end was trimmed by 6 bases and the J gene end by 0 bases; junction bases not matched to a gene: 5. For the CDR3, the DNA is TGTGCCAGCAGGCCGACAGGGAGCTCTGGAAACACCATATATTTT. It codes for CASRPTGSSGNTIYF.

Only a few counts were recorded for this clone. This rearrangement joins TRBV28 to TRBJ1-6; tentatively, D is TRBD1 (6 bases). Between the trimmed V and J ends, which lost 11 bases and 7 bases, there was a span of 18 bases. CDR3 length: 14 residues. Looked up from germline, CDR1 is MDHEN and CDR2 is SYDVKM. The chain's CDR3 is CASHPDSLNSPLHF. The CDR3 nucleotides read TGTGCCTCCCACCCGGACAGCCTAAATTCACCCCTCCACTTT.

J is TRBJ2-2 and V is TRBV10-1; D might be TRBD2 (6 bases). The CDR3 loop spans 15 amino acids. In germline, CDR1 is WNHNN, CDR2 SYGVQD (reference sequence). The V end lost 4 bases, the J end lost 5 bases, and 14 bases lay between the germline ends. CDR3 region: CASSGTTRGTGELFF. DNA for the CDR3: TGCGCCAGCAGTGGGACCACCCGGGGGACCGGGGAGCTGTTTTTT.

V and J are TRBV6-5 and TRBJ1-2, with D unresolved. Per the germline V gene, CDR1 is MNHEY and CDR2 is SVGAGI. V was shortened by 0 bases and J by 6 bases, with 14 bases between the two germline ends. The CDR3 length is 15 residues. In DNA, the CDR3 is TGTGCCAGCAGTTACTCGAAGGCAGATGCGGATGGCTACACCTTC. As protein: CASSYSKADADGYTF.

This chain uses TRBV2 with TRBJ2-7; D remains ambiguous. Trimming stripped 4 bases from V and 3 bases from J, with 7 bases between. The CDR3 length is 12 residues. The V gene's germline CDR1 is SNHLY and CDR2 FYNNEI. This CDR3 is CASSAGYYEQYF. As DNA, the CDR3 is TGTGCCAGCAGTGCCGGGTACTACGAGCAGTACTTC.

The V call is TRBV19, the J call TRBJ2-7; 10 bases agree with TRBD2. V was pared by 6 bases and J by 0 bases, with 5 bases of the junction left unmatched. CDR1 and CDR2 (germline): LNHDA, SQIVND (reference sequence). The CDR3 contains 15 residues. The CDR3 loop is CASRTSGVSSYEQYF. The CDR3 coding sequence is TGTGCCAGTAGAACTAGCGGGGTCTCCTCCTACGAGCAGTACTTC.

The J gene is TRBJ2-3, the V gene TRBV2; the D gene is possibly TRBD1 (6 bases). The germline V gene encodes CDR1 SNHLY and CDR2 FYNNEI. V shed 5 bases and J shed 2 bases, with 11 bases lying between them. This CDR3 region has 14 residues. The CDR3: CASSLQGLTDTQYF. CDR3 bases: TGTGCCAGCAGTTTACAGGGTCTCACAGATACGCAGTATTTT.

The chain is built from TRBV19 and TRBJ2-3; D not resolved. Deletions cut 7 bases from V and 2 bases from J, with 16 bases between. The germline V gene has CDR1 LNHDA and CDR2 SQIVND (reference sequence). The CDR3 spans 15 residues. Written as DNA, the CDR3 is TGTGCCAGTAATTCCCACCACCGAGACACAGATACGCAGTATTTT. This sequence encodes CASNSHHRDTDTQYF.

The rearrangement links TRBV5-1 to TRBJ1-3; weak D call: TRBD1 (6 bases). V gave up 5 bases and J gave up 7 bases, with 13 bases separating them. Germline CDR1 and CDR2: SGHRS and YFSETQ. This CDR3 is built from 13 residues. The CDR3 DNA follows: TGCGCCAGCAGGAACTCAGGGGCGAACACCATATATTTT. Its translation is CASRNSGANTIYF.